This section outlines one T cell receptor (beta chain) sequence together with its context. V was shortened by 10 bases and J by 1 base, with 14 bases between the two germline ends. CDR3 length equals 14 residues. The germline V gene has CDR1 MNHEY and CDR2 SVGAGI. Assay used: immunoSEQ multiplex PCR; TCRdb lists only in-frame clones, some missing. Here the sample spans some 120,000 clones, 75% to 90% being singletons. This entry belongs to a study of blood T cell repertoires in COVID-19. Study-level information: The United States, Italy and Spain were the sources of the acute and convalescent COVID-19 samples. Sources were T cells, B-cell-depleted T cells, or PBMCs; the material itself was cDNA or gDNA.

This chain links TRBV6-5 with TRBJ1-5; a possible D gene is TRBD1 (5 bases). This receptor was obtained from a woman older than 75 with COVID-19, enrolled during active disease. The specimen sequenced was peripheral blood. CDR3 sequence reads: CATTGGGSNQPQHF. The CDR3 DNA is TGTGCCACCACGGGGGGTGGAAGCAATCAGCCCCAGCATTTT.